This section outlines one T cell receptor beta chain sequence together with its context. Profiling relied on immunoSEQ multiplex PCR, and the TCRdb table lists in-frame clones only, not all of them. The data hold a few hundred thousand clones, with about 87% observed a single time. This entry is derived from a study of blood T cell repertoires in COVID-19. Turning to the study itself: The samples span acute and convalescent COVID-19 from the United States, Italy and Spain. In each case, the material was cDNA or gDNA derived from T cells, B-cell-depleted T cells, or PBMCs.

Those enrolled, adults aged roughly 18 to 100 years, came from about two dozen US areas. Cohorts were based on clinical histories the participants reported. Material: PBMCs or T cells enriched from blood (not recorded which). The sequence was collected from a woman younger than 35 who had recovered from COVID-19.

CDR3 bases: TGTGCCAGCAGCTTAGTTCCGACTGGAGCTAGCGGGAGTTTCAATGAGCAGTTCTTC. Translating it yields CASSLVPTGASGSFNEQFF. The rearrangement joins TRBV7-3 to TRBJ2-1, with 10 bases that match TRBD2. The junction had 16 bases not matched to a gene; V was cut back by 2 bases and J by 6 bases. Per germline, CDR1 SGHTA and CDR2 FQGTGA. CDR3 length equals 19 residues.